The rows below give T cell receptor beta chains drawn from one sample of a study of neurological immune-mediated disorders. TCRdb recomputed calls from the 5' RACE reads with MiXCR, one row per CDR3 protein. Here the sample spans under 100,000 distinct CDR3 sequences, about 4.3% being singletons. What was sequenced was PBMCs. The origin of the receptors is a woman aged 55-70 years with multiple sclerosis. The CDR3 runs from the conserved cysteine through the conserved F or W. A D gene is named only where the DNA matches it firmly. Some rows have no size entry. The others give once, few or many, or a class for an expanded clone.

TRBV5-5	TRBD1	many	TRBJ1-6	CASSLEGGNYNSPLHF	TGTGCCAGCAGCTTGGAAGGGGGCAACTATAATTCACCCCTCCACTTT
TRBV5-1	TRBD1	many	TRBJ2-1	CASSLQGISSYNEQFF	TGCGCCAGCAGCTTACAGGGGATTAGCTCCTACAATGAGCAGTTCTTC
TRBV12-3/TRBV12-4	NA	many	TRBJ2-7	CASGSLHEQYF	TGTGCCAGCGGTAGTTTGCACGAGCAGTACTTC
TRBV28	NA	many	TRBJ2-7	CASSIRDNEQYF	TGTGCCAGCAGTATACGGGACAACGAGCAGTACTTC
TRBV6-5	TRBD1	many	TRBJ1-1	CASTVLGDRDKNTEAFF	TGTGCCAGCACCGTTTTGGGGGACAGGGATAAGAACACTGAAGCTTTCTTT
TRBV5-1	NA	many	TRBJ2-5	CASSWDQGRETQYF	TGCGCCAGCAGCTGGGATCAGGGAAGGGAGACCCAGTACTTC
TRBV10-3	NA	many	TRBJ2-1	CAIRRIDHQRDEQFF	TGTGCCATCAGGCGAATAGACCACCAACGCGATGAGCAGTTCTTC
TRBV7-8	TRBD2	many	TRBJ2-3	CASSPGGATTDTQYF	TGTGCCAGCAGCCCCGGGGGGGCCACGACAGATACGCAGTATTTT
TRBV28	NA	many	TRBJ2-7	CASSSTGGQYF	TGTGCCAGCAGTTCCACGGGCGGGCAGTACTTC
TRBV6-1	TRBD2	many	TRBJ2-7	CATRGVAGGSYEQYF	TGTGCCACCCGGGGGGTAGCGGGGGGATCCTACGAGCAGTACTTC
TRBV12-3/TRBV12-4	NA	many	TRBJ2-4	CASLRSPNIQYF	TGTGCCAGCCTAAGGTCCCCAAACATTCAGTACTTC
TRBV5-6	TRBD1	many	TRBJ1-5	CASSLRQGDGNQPQHF	TGTGCCAGCAGCTTGAGGCAGGGGGATGGCAATCAGCCCCAGCATTTT
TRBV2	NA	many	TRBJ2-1	CASKEESGRNEQFF	TGTGCCAGCAAAGAGGAGAGCGGCCGAAATGAGCAGTTCTTC
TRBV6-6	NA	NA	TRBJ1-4	CASSSSGGKLFF	TGTGCCAGCAGTTCCTCTGGAGGAAAACTGTTTTTT
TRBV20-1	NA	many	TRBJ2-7	CSAKGGSEGEQYF	TGCAGTGCCAAGGGGGGCTCCGAGGGGGAGCAGTACTTC
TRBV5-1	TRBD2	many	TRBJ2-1	CASSFGRGGLKF	TGCGCCAGCAGCTTCGGACGGGGGGGCCTTAAATTC
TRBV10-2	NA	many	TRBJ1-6	CASRRGSNSPLHF	TGCGCCAGCCGCCGGGGGTCTAATTCACCCCTCCACTTT
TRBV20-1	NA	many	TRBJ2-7	CSAGGGGEQYF	TGCAGTGCAGGCGGGGGCGGCGAGCAGTACTTC
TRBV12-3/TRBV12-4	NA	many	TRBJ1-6	CASSLVGGGNSPLHF	TGTGCCAGCAGTTTAGTAGGTGGCGGCAATTCACCCCTCCACTTT
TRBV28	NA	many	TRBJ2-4	CASSYPPFVEGLIAKNIQYF	TGTGCCAGCAGTTATCCCCCTTTTGTCGAGGGGCTAATAGCCAAAAACATTCAGTACTTC
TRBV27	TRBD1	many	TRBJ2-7	CASSPLGQGSSYEQYF	TGTGCCAGCAGTCCCCTGGGACAGGGGAGCTCCTACGAGCAGTACTTC
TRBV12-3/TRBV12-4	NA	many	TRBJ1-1	CASSLGGWRDTEAFF	TGTGCCAGCAGTTTGGGTGGATGGCGGGACACTGAAGCTTTCTTT
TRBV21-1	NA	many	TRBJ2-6	CASSPRRGGVFGANVLTF	TGTGCCAGCAGCCCCCGAAGGGGGGGGGTTTTTGGGGCCAACGTCCTGACTTTC
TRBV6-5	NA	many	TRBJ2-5	CASSYLETQYF	TGTGCCAGCAGTTATTTAGAGACCCAGTACTTC
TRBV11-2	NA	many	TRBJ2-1	CASSAGRYEQFF	TGTGCCAGCAGCGCAGGACGGTATGAGCAGTTCTTC
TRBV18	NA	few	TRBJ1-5	CASSQAGQYSNQPQHF	TGTGCCAGCTCACAGGCAGGCCAGTATAGCAATCAGCCCCAGCATTTT
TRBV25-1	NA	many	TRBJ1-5	CASSGDTPNQPQHF	TGTGCCAGCAGTGGAGACACACCCAATCAGCCCCAGCATTTT
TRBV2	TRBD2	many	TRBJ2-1	CASSVGRGGREQFF	TGTGCCAGCAGCGTGGGGCGGGGGGGCCGTGAGCAGTTCTTC
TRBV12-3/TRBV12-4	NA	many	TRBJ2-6	CASSKTVSGANVLTF	TGTGCCAGCAGCAAGACAGTCTCTGGGGCCAACGTCCTGACTTTC
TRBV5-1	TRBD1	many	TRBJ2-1	CATGIGTVTNEQFF	TGCGCCACCGGTATAGGGACAGTCACGAATGAGCAGTTCTTC
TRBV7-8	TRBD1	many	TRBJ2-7	CASSDRGPLFFYEQYF	TGTGCCAGCAGCGACAGGGGCCCACTGTTCTTCTACGAGCAGTACTTC
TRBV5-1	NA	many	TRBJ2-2	CASSRDRFAGELFF	TGCGCCAGCAGCAGGGACCGGTTTGCCGGGGAGCTGTTTTTT
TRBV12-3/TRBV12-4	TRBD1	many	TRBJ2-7	CASSLVTGGEQYF	TGTGCCAGCAGTTTAGTGACAGGGGGCGAGCAGTACTTC
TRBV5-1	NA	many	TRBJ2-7	CASSLEGYEQYF	TGTGCCAGCAGCTTAGAAGGGTACGAGCAGTACTTC
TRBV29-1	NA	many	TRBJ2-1	CSVEVLGNEQFF	TGCAGCGTTGAAGTACTGGGGAATGAGCAGTTCTTC
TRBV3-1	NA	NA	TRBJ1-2	CASSQEPGQGGGYTF	TGTGCCAGCAGCCAAGAACCCGGGCAGGGTGGTGGCTACACCTTC
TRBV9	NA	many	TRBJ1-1	CASTFGMNTEAFF	TGTGCCAGCACTTTTGGCATGAACACTGAAGCTTTCTTT
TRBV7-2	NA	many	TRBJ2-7	CASSFGGRLKRQYF	TGTGCCAGCAGTTTTGGGGGTCGCCTAAAACGGCAGTACTTC
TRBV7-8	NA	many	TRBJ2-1	CASSLAGVLGDEQFF	TGTGCCAGCAGCTTAGCGGGGGTTCTAGGGGATGAGCAGTTCTTC
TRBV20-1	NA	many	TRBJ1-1	CSARDSPGRAEAFF	TGCAGTGCTAGAGATTCGCCGGGGCGGGCTGAAGCTTTCTTT
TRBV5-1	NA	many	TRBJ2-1	CASSLVRNEQFF	TGCGCCAGCAGCTTGGTTCGAAATGAGCAGTTCTTC
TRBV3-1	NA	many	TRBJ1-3	CASSQDRTAGGNTIYF	TGTGCCAGCAGCCAAGATCGGACCGCGGGCGGAAACACCATATATTTT
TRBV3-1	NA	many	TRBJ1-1	CASSQGRAEAFF	TGTGCCAGCAGCCAGGGTCGGGCTGAAGCTTTCTTT
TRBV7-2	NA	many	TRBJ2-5	CASSLWFRQRETQYF	TGTGCCAGCAGCTTATGGTTTCGTCAGCGGGAGACCCAGTACTTC
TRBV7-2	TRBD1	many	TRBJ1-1	CASSLRSGGSLTEAFF	TGTGCCAGCAGCCTACGGTCAGGGGGAAGTTTGACTGAAGCTTTCTTT
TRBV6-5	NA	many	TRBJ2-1	CASSYGAGYNEQFF	TGTGCCAGCAGTTACGGGGCGGGGTACAATGAGCAGTTCTTC
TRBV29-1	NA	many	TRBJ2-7	CSVSGMSNEQYF	TGCAGCGTTTCAGGCATGAGCAACGAGCAGTACTTC
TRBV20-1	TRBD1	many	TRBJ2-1	CSAFRQGQEFF	TGCAGTGCATTCCGACAGGGACAGGAGTTCTTC
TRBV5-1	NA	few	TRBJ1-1	CASSSSTYTEAFF	TGCGCCAGCAGCTCCTCCACCTATACTGAAGCTTTCTTT
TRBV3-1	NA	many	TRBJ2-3	CASPGTDTQYF	TGTGCCAGCCCCGGGACAGATACGCAGTATTTT
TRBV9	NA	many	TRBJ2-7	CASSNSHYEQYF	TGTGCCAGCAGCAATTCCCACTACGAGCAGTACTTC
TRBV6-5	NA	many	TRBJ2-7	CASRIRVGSYEQYF	TGTGCCAGCAGAATCAGGGTAGGGTCCTACGAGCAGTACTTC